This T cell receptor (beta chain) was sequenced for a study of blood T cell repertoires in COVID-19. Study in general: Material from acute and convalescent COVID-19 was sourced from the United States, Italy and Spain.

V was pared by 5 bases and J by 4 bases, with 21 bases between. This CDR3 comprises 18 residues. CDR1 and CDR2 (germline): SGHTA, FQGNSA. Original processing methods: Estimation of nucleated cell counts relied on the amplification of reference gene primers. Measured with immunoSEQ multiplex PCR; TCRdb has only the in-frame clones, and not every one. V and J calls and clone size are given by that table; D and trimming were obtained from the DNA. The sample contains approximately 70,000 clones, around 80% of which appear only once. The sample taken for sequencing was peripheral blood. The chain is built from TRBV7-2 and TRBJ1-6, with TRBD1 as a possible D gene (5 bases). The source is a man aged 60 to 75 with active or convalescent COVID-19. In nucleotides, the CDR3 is TGTGCCAGCAGCGCCGTTAACGGGGGACCTCCTTATAATTCACCCCTCCACTTT. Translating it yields CASSAVNGGPPYNSPLHF.